A selection of T cell receptor beta chains follows, all from one sample in a study of blood T cell repertoires in COVID-19. The repertoire was sequenced with immunoSEQ multiplex PCR; TCRdb's copy has only in-frame clones and lacks some. The sample lists roughly 160,000 clones; about 80% were seen once. Sequenced input: PBMCs or T cells enriched from blood (not recorded which). The receptors were gathered from a woman aged 70-85 years in a cohort exposed to, infected with or recovered from COVID-19 (not recorded which). Both conserved end residues are part of each CDR3. Each record gives: CDR3 length, J gene, V gene, D gene, clone size, CDR3 DNA, CDR3 protein. The D gene is left open where the match is weak. Rows give clone size only sometimes, using once, few, many, or a class for an expanded clone.

length: 14
J: TRBJ1-6
V: TRBV29-1
D: .
size: few
DNA: TGCAGCGTGGGCAGGCAAAGGGGTAATTCACCCCTCCACTTT
CDR3: CSVGRQRGNSPLHF

length: 15
J: TRBJ2-4
V: TRBV7-3
D: .
size: .
DNA: TGTGCCAGCAGCTTAACTCCGGGAGCCAAAAACATTCAGTACTTC
CDR3: CASSLTPGAKNIQYF

length: 15
J: TRBJ1-5
V: TRBV4-1
D: .
size: .
DNA: TGCGCCAGCAGATTAAGATTAGCACTGACGGTAGCCCAGCATTTT
CDR3: CASRLRLALTVAQHF

length: 15
J: TRBJ2-7
V: TRBV5-6
D: .
size: .
DNA: TGTGCCAGCAGCTTGGTTGGGACACAGTCCTACGAGCAGTACTTC
CDR3: CASSLVGTQSYEQYF

length: 16
J: TRBJ2-3
V: TRBV30
D: TRBD2
size: few
DNA: TGTGCCTGGAGTGTTGGACTAGCGGGATCCACAGATACGCAGTATTTT
CDR3: CAWSVGLAGSTDTQYF

length: 17
J: TRBJ1-1
V: TRBV28
D: TRBD1
size: .
DNA: TGTGCCAGCAGTTTAGGGGGGGCAGGGGGCTTAGAAACTGAAGCTTTCTTT
CDR3: CASSLGGAGGLETEAFF

length: 17
J: TRBJ2-7
V: TRBV3-1/TRBV3-2
D: TRBD2
size: .
DNA: TGTGCCAGCAGCCAAGCAACTAGCGGGACCGGCTCCTACGAGCAGTACTTC
CDR3: CASSQATSGTGSYEQYF

length: 15
J: TRBJ2-1
V: TRBV28
D: .
size: few
DNA: TGTGCCAGCATTCCAGGGGCGAGCTCCTACAATGAGCAGTTCTTC
CDR3: CASIPGASSYNEQFF

length: 15
J: TRBJ2-1
V: TRBV10-3
D: .
size: .
DNA: TGTGCCATCAGTGAGAGGCAGGGGGGCTACAATGAGCAGTTCTTC
CDR3: CAISERQGGYNEQFF

length: 13
J: TRBJ1-6
V: TRBV27
D: .
size: .
DNA: TGTGCCAGCAGGACAGTGAATAATTCACCCCTCCACTTT
CDR3: CASRTVNNSPLHF

length: 13
J: TRBJ1-1
V: TRBV5-1
D: .
size: .
DNA: TGCGCCAGCAGCTTGAAAGGAGACACTGAAGCTTTCTTT
CDR3: CASSLKGDTEAFF

length: 14
J: TRBJ1-5
V: TRBV28
D: .
size: .
DNA: TGTGCCAGCAGTTTTCGACAGCTCAATCAGCCCCAGCATTTT
CDR3: CASSFRQLNQPQHF

length: 14
J: TRBJ2-1
V: TRBV24-1
D: TRBD1
size: .
DNA: TGTGCCACCAGTGACGGGACAGGGGACAATGAGCAGTTCTTC
CDR3: CATSDGTGDNEQFF

length: 16
J: TRBJ1-5
V: TRBV4-3
D: .
size: .
DNA: TGCGCCAGCAGCCAAGGGGTAGGGGATAGCAATCAGCCCCAGCATTTT
CDR3: CASSQGVGDSNQPQHF

length: 14
J: TRBJ2-7
V: TRBV6-5
D: .
size: .
DNA: TGTGCCAGCAGTTACGATGGCGGAACCTACGAGCAGTACTTC
CDR3: CASSYDGGTYEQYF

length: 17
J: TRBJ2-6
V: TRBV19
D: TRBD1
size: .
DNA: TGTGCCAGTAGCCCCCGGACAGGGTTGAGGGGGGCCAACGTCCTGACTTTC
CDR3: CASSPRTGLRGANVLTF

length: 14
J: TRBJ2-1
V: TRBV20-1
D: TRBD2
size: .
DNA: TGCAGTGCTAGTATAGCTAGCGGAACCAATGAGCAGTTCTTC
CDR3: CSASIASGTNEQFF

length: 17
J: TRBJ2-1
V: TRBV5-1
D: TRBD2
size: once
DNA: TGCGCCAGCAGCTTAATCCCTCTTTCTGGGGGGGGGAATGAGCAGTTCTTC
CDR3: CASSLIPLSGGGNEQFF

length: 15
J: TRBJ1-1
V: TRBV9
D: TRBD1
size: once
DNA: TGTGCCAGCAGCGTATCTGGACAGGGGAACACTGAAGCTTTCTTT
CDR3: CASSVSGQGNTEAFF

length: 17
J: TRBJ2-3
V: TRBV15
D: .
size: .
DNA: TGTGCCACCAGCAGAGATAAACGCCGCGGGTTCACAGATACGCAGTATTTT
CDR3: CATSRDKRRGFTDTQYF

length: 17
J: TRBJ2-1
V: TRBV27
D: TRBD2
size: .
DNA: TGTGCCAGCAGTTTATTATGGACTAGCGGGAACCACAATGAGCAGTTCTTC
CDR3: CASSLLWTSGNHNEQFF

length: 15
J: TRBJ2-1
V: TRBV7-9
D: TRBD2
size: once
DNA: TGTGCCAGCAGCCTAGGGATAGCGGGAGCGCGGGAGCAGTTCTTC
CDR3: CASSLGIAGAREQFF

length: 15
J: TRBJ2-5
V: TRBV28
D: .
size: .
DNA: TGTGCCAGCAGTTCCCCAGCGATCAACCAAGAGACCCAGTACTTC
CDR3: CASSSPAINQETQYF

length: 13
J: TRBJ2-1
V: TRBV9
D: .
size: .
DNA: TGTGCCAGCAGCGTACGAGCGGACAATGAGCAGTTCTTC
CDR3: CASSVRADNEQFF

length: 11
J: TRBJ2-2
V: TRBV29-1
D: TRBD2
size: .
DNA: TGCAGCGTGGGGGGGACCGGGGAGCTGTTTTTT
CDR3: CSVGGTGELFF

length: 13
J: TRBJ2-7
V: TRBV7-9
D: .
size: .
DNA: TGTGCCAGCAGCCCCGTTAGCTCCTACGAGCAGTACTTC
CDR3: CASSPVSSYEQYF

length: 14
J: TRBJ1-1
V: TRBV6-5
D: TRBD1
size: once
DNA: TGTGCCAGTGCAACAGGGGTTTTGGGAACTGAAGCTTTCTTT
CDR3: CASATGVLGTEAFF

length: 15
J: TRBJ2-5
V: TRBV18
D: .
size: .
DNA: TGTGCCAGCTCACCCCCCCGAACTAGATCTGAGACCCAGTACTTC
CDR3: CASSPPRTRSETQYF

length: 12
J: TRBJ1-1
V: TRBV28
D: TRBD1
size: .
DNA: TGTGCCAGCAGAATAAACAGGGGTGAAGCTTTCTTT
CDR3: CASRINRGEAFF

length: 14
J: TRBJ1-4
V: TRBV24-1
D: .
size: .
DNA: TGTGCCACCAGTGATGGGCCCGGGGATGAAAAACTGTTTTTT
CDR3: CATSDGPGDEKLFF

length: 15
J: TRBJ2-7
V: TRBV6-2/TRBV6-3
D: TRBD2
size: few
DNA: TGTGCCAGCAGTTACACGGGGGGGAGGATAGACGAGCAGTACTTC
CDR3: CASSYTGGRIDEQYF

length: 16
J: TRBJ2-3
V: TRBV14
D: TRBD1
size: few
DNA: TGTGCCAGCAGCCAGGGGGACAGCTGGAGCACAGATACGCAGTATTTT
CDR3: CASSQGDSWSTDTQYF

length: 17
J: TRBJ2-2
V: TRBV19
D: .
size: .
DNA: TGTGCCAGTAGTATTCCATACCGGGACAAGGAAACCGGGGAGCTGTTTTTT
CDR3: CASSIPYRDKETGELFF

length: 14
J: TRBJ2-5
V: TRBV30
D: .
size: .
DNA: TGTGCCTGGAGTGTAATGACAGTAGTAGAGACCCAGTACTTC
CDR3: CAWSVMTVVETQYF

length: 13
J: TRBJ1-5
V: TRBV28
D: .
size: .
DNA: TGTGCCAGCACCAGGGATAGCAATCAGCCCCAGCATTTT
CDR3: CASTRDSNQPQHF

length: 15
J: TRBJ2-1
V: TRBV7-2
D: .
size: .
DNA: TGTGCCAGCAGCTTAGCAGCGGACTCCTACAATGAGCAGTTCTTC
CDR3: CASSLAADSYNEQFF

length: 14
J: TRBJ1-2
V: TRBV9
D: .
size: once
DNA: TGTGCCAGCAGCGGCAAGAAACAGGGTAGCGGCTACACCTTC
CDR3: CASSGKKQGSGYTF

length: 18
J: TRBJ2-3
V: TRBV15
D: .
size: .
DNA: TGTGCCACCAGTAATTTAGGTGGGCTAGCGACTAGCACAGATACGCAGTATTTT
CDR3: CATSNLGGLATSTDTQYF

length: 15
J: TRBJ2-1
V: TRBV6-6
D: TRBD1
size: .
DNA: TGTGCCAGCAGTTACATAGGGACAGGCCGCAATGAGCAGTTCTTC
CDR3: CASSYIGTGRNEQFF

length: 15
J: TRBJ1-3
V: TRBV3-1/TRBV3-2
D: .
size: .
DNA: TGTGCCAGCAGCCAAGGTTCTCGGTCTGGAAACACCATATATTTT
CDR3: CASSQGSRSGNTIYF